The rows below give T cell receptor beta chains drawn from one sample of a study of blood T cell repertoires in COVID-19. TCRdb's table, derived via immunoSEQ multiplex PCR, lists solely in-frame clones and lacks some. The sample has 90,000 to 100,000 clones; around 90% are singletons. Sequencing input: peripheral blood. All receptors come from a man aged 45-60 years with COVID-19, enrolled during active disease. Each CDR3 is given with its conserved first and last residue. Each record gives: D gene, clone size, J gene, V gene, CDR3 DNA, CDR3 protein. The D gene is left open where the match is weak. The listing skips clone size in some rows; elsewhere it reads once, few, many or a size class.

TRBD1 NA TRBJ1-5 TRBV28 TGTGCCAGCAGTCAACAGGGGGCGCATCAGCCCCAGCATTTT CASSQQGAHQPQHF
NA NA TRBJ2-3 TRBV4-1 TGCGCCAGCAGTCTAAACGGGATCGTATCAGATACGCAGTATTTT CASSLNGIVSDTQYF
TRBD1 NA TRBJ2-7 TRBV19 TGTGCCAGTAGTATAGCCGCCTACAGGGGGCTCTACGAGCAGTACTTC CASSIAAYRGLYEQYF
TRBD1 NA TRBJ1-5 TRBV11-2 TGTGCCAGCAGCAAAGGGGGCAGTTTTCCCCAGCATTTT CASSKGGSFPQHF
NA NA TRBJ2-6 TRBV5-1 TGCGCCAGCAGACCACCCGAGGGGAGGACTGGGGCCAACGTCCTGACTTTC CASRPPEGRTGANVLTF
TRBD1 NA TRBJ2-2 TRBV6-5 TGTGCCAGCAGGAGCGGTGGACAGGGGGCCGGGGAGCTGTTTTTT CASRSGGQGAGELFF
NA NA TRBJ1-5 TRBV24-1 TGTGCCACCAGGGCTTCAGGGACGGGACTTAATCAGCCCCAGCATTTT CATRASGTGLNQPQHF
TRBD1 NA TRBJ1-5 TRBV3-1/TRBV3-2 TGTGCCAGCAGCCCGACAGGGGATGGACAGCCCCAGCATTTT CASSPTGDGQPQHF
NA NA TRBJ2-1 TRBV7-3 TGTGCCAGCAGCAACGCGGCAGTTAACAATGAGCAGTTCTTC CASSNAAVNNEQFF
NA NA TRBJ1-1 TRBV14 TGTGCCAGCAGCCAGTACAGAGAAGCTTTCTTT CASSQYREAFF
TRBD1 NA TRBJ1-1 TRBV2 TGTGCCAGCACCAACACCAGGGGGCTGACTGAAGCTTTCTTT CASTNTRGLTEAFF
NA NA TRBJ2-2 TRBV9 TGTGCCAGCAGCACCTCAACAGGGTCGAACACCGGGGAGCTGTTTTTT CASSTSTGSNTGELFF
NA once TRBJ1-3 TRBV3-1/TRBV3-2 TGTGCCAGCAGCCAAGTTTTTCTCAGAAACTCTGGAAACACCATATATTTT CASSQVFLRNSGNTIYF
NA once TRBJ2-1 TRBV14 TGTGCCAGCACCCCATTAGGCTCCCGGGGGAGTGAGCAGTTCTTC CASTPLGSRGSEQFF
TRBD1 NA TRBJ2-2 TRBV6-4 TGTGCCAGCAGTAGGACAGGGGGCCGGGACACCGGGGAGCTGTTTTTT CASSRTGGRDTGELFF
TRBD1 once TRBJ1-5 TRBV6-2/TRBV6-3 TGTGCCAGCAGCAGGGACAGGGGGCCTCAGCCCCAGCATTTT CASSRDRGPQPQHF
NA NA TRBJ1-5 TRBV27 TGTGCCAGCAGTTCCCTAGGCAGGGTGCAGCCCCAGCATTTT CASSSLGRVQPQHF
NA NA TRBJ2-7 TRBV28 TGTGCCAGCAGTCCTAATGACAGGTTCTACGAGCAGTACTTC CASSPNDRFYEQYF
NA NA TRBJ1-6 TRBV6-2/TRBV6-3 TGTGCCAGCAGTTACTCGTTAGCTCCGGGAAAAAAATATAATTCACCCCTCCACTTT CASSYSLAPGKKYNSPLHF
TRBD1 once TRBJ1-2 TRBV6-2/TRBV6-3 TGTGCCAGCAGTTACTCAGACAGGGGTATCTATGGCTACACCTTC CASSYSDRGIYGYTF
TRBD1 once TRBJ1-1 TRBV5-1 TGCGCCAGCAGTACGGGACAGTCGAACACTGAAGCTTTCTTT CASSTGQSNTEAFF
NA NA TRBJ2-2 TRBV27 TGTGCCAGCAGTTTATACTCCCCCGGGTGGAACACCGGGGAGCTGTTTTTT CASSLYSPGWNTGELFF
TRBD1 NA TRBJ1-6 TRBV7-2 TGTGCCAGCAGCTCTACGCTGACAGGGACACCCCTCCACTTT CASSSTLTGTPLHF
NA NA TRBJ1-1 TRBV7-9 TGTGCCAGCAGCTTTCGAGGAGGGGACACTGAAGCTTTCTTT CASSFRGGDTEAFF
NA NA TRBJ1-5 TRBV10-2 TGCGCCAGCAGTCCAGGGTTTGGGAGCAATCAGCCCCAGCATTTT CASSPGFGSNQPQHF
NA NA TRBJ2-1 TRBV9 TGTGCCAGCAGTGAGGGTAACAGGGCCAATGAGCAGTTCTTC CASSEGNRANEQFF
TRBD1 NA TRBJ1-1 TRBV6-5 TGTGCCAGCAGTCGCAATCCGGGACAGGGCGGTGAAGCTTTCTTT CASSRNPGQGGEAFF
TRBD1 NA TRBJ2-7 TRBV25-1 TGTGCCAGCAGTTCACAACGACAGGGTTACGAGCAGTACTTC CASSSQRQGYEQYF
TRBD1 NA TRBJ1-2 TRBV6-6 TGTGCCAGCAGCCTAACAGGGGGGGTGAGTGATGGCTACACCTTC CASSLTGGVSDGYTF
NA NA TRBJ1-2 TRBV19 TGTGCCAGTAGTCCCAAGCATGGCTACACCTTC CASSPKHGYTF
TRBD1 NA TRBJ1-1 TRBV7-2 TGTGCCAGCAGCCCTAGGGGGCCGGGAGGGACTGAAGCTTTCTTT CASSPRGPGGTEAFF
TRBD2 NA TRBJ2-3 TRBV12-5 TGTGCTAGTGGTTTGGTTATTAGCGGGGGCACAGATACGCAGTATTTT CASGLVISGGTDTQYF
NA NA TRBJ2-1 TRBV3-1/TRBV3-2 TGTGCCAGCAGCCAAGAAGGGGGGGGGCGTAGCTACAATGAGCAGTTCTTC CASSQEGGGRSYNEQFF
TRBD1 NA TRBJ1-2 TRBV2 TGTGCCAGCAGTCGAGACAGGGGGCGCGGGAACTATGGCTACACCTTC CASSRDRGRGNYGYTF
NA NA TRBJ1-1 TRBV19 TGTGCCAGTAGTATTCAGGGGACGAGTGGTAACACTGAAGCTTTCTTT CASSIQGTSGNTEAFF
NA NA TRBJ1-6 TRBV21-1 TGTGCCAGCCGCCCGAGTAGGAGGGCTCTTGGTTTTGAACCCCTCCACTTT CASRPSRRALGFEPLHF
TRBD2 NA TRBJ2-3 TRBV27 TGTGCCAGCAGTGTCGGGACTAGAGCAGATACGCAGTATTTT CASSVGTRADTQYF
NA NA TRBJ2-2 TRBV13 TGTGCCAGCAGACGAAATCCAGGGGCTACGAACACCGGGGAGCTGTTTTTT CASRRNPGATNTGELFF
NA NA TRBJ1-1 TRBV4-2 TGTGCCAGCAGCCAAGTCGGGGTTATGAACACTGAAGCTTTCTTT CASSQVGVMNTEAFF
NA NA TRBJ1-5 TRBV7-8 TGTGCCAGCAGCTTAGGCGGAAACAATCAGCCCCAGCATTTT CASSLGGNNQPQHF
TRBD1 NA TRBJ1-5 TRBV5-6 TGTGCCAGCAGCTCCGGGACAGGGGGAGGTCAGCCCCAGCATTTT CASSSGTGGGQPQHF
NA NA TRBJ2-7 TRBV5-4 TGTGCCAGCAGCTTGGGTGCGGGGCTCGAGCAGTACTTC CASSLGAGLEQYF